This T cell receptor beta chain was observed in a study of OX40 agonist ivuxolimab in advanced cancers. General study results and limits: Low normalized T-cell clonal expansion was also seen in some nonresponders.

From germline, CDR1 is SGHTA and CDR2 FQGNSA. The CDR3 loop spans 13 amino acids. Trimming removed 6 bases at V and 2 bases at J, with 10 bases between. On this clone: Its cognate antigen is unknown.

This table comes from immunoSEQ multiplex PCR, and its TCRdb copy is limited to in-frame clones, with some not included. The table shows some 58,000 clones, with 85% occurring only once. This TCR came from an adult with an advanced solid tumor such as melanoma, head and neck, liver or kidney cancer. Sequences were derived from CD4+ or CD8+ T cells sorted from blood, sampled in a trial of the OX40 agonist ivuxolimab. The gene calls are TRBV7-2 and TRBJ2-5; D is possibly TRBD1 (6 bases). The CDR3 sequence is CASRRGQQETQYF. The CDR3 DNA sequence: TGTGCCAGCAGACGAGGACAGCAAGAGACCCAGTACTTC.